Shown below are 9 T cell receptor beta chains from a single sample sequenced in a study of OX40 agonist ivuxolimab in advanced cancers. The method was immunoSEQ multiplex PCR; TCRdb's version includes in-frame clones alone and lacks a portion of them. The table shows some 42,000 clones, with about 86% occurring only once. The specimen comprised CD4+ or CD8+ T cells sorted from blood, sampled in a trial of the OX40 agonist ivuxolimab. The receptors originated from an adult with an advanced solid tumor such as melanoma, head and neck, liver or kidney cancer.

The chain combines TRBV9 with TRBJ1-5; D gene unclear. CDR1 and CDR2 from the germline V gene are SGDLS and YYNGEE. The CDR3 is made up of 15 amino acids. With 0 bases removed from V and 4 bases from J, the gap between germline ends came to 11 bases. The CDR3 loop reads CASSVGGRLNQPQHF. The CDR3 DNA reads TGTGCCAGCAGCGTAGGTGGCAGACTGAATCAGCCCCAGCATTTT.

This chain links TRBV5-4 with TRBJ2-2; D is perhaps TRBD2 (6 bases). V shed 4 bases and J shed 7 bases, with 14 bases lying between them. Germline loops: CDR1 SGHNT, CDR2 YYREEE (reference sequence). The CDR3 length is 14 residues. CDR3 amino acids: CASSGGSSSGELFF. The DNA for the CDR3 is TGTGCCAGCAGCGGGGGGTCTAGCAGCGGGGAGCTGTTTTTT.

Turning to this clone: The DNA is omitted, as the CDR3 cannot be located on it reliably, and the CDR3 follows TCRdb's listing. The chain couples TRBV11-2 to TRBJ2-7. Germline CDR1 reads SGHAT; CDR2 reads FQNNGV. The CDR3 contains 19 residues when both ends are counted. CDR3 region: CASSFGPGRTQKFSYEQYV.

The chain has TRBV7-2 and TRBJ2-2; D unclear. The CDR3 consists of 14 residues. V was trimmed by 1 base and J by 6 bases, leaving 9 bases between them. The germline CDR1 and CDR2 sequences are SGHTA and FQGNSA. This CDR3 is CASSLVTPAGELFF. CDR3 nucleotides: TGTGCCAGCAGCTTAGTAACACCAGCCGGGGAGCTGTTTTTT.

CDR3 DNA sequence: TGTGCCAGCAGCGTAGGACAGAGCTCTGGAAACACCATATATTTT. Translation gives CASSVGQSSGNTIYF. The rearrangement joins TRBV9 to TRBJ1-3; tentative D call: TRBD1 (5 bases). Germline CDR1 is SGDLS and CDR2 is YYNGEE. The ends were cut back, 0 bases at V and 0 bases at J, with 7 bases in the middle. The CDR3 runs 15 residues.

The chain recombines TRBV2 with TRBJ2-7; no definite D call. The CDR3 runs to 11 residues. V lost 3 bases to trimming and J lost 3 bases, with 3 bases between them. The germline gives CDR1 SNHLY, CDR2 FYNNEI. The CDR3 bases are TGTGCCAGCAGTGAGGGCTACGAGCAGTACGTC. Residues: CASSEGYEQYV.

The chain employs TRBV7-9 and TRBJ2-5; 7 bases are a match to TRBD1. The CDR3 extends over 14 amino acids. The trim removed 2 bases at V and 5 bases at J, leaving 5 bases unmatched. Germline-derived CDR1 and CDR2 are SEHNR and FQNEAQ (reference sequence). The CDR3 nucleotides read TGTGCCAGCAGCTTAAGGCAGGGGGTCGAGACCCAGTACTTC. Translating it yields CASSLRQGVETQYF. The variable domain in full, with the rest retrieved from reference TRBV7-9 and TRBJ2-5, is DTGVSQNPRHKITKRGQNVTFRCDPISEHNRLYWYRQTLGQGPEFLTYFQNEAQLEKSRLLSDRFSAERPKGSFSTLEIQRTEQGDSAMYLCASSLRQGVETQYFGPGTRLLVL.

This clone occurred a few times. The chain couples TRBV19 to TRBJ1-1, with 7 bases lining up with TRBD1. Trimming at V came to 7 bases and at J to 10 bases, leaving 6 bases not matched to a gene. The germline V gene has CDR1 LNHDA and CDR2 SQIVND (reference sequence). The CDR3 spans 11 residues. The chain's CDR3 is CASKQGWVAFF. The CDR3 DNA reads TGTGCCAGTAAACAGGGGTGGGTAGCTTTCTTT.

The chain combines TRBV5-1 with TRBJ2-1; maybe TRBD2 (5 bases). The V and J ends lost 4 bases and 15 bases respectively, with 17 bases between them. CDR1 is SGHRS and CDR2 is YFSETQ in the germline V gene. The CDR3 runs 12 residues. CDR3 protein: CASSEFGVLRFF. CDR3 nucleotide sequence: TGCGCCAGCAGCGAGTTCGGGGTTCTTAGGTTCTTC. The whole variable domain, remainder taken from reference TRBV5-1 and TRBJ2-1, is KAGVTQTPRYLIKTRGQQVTLSCSPISGHRSVSWYQQTPGQGLQFLFEYFSETQRNKGNFPGRFSGRQFSNSRSEMNVSTLELGDSALYLCASSEFGVLRFFGPGTRLTVL.